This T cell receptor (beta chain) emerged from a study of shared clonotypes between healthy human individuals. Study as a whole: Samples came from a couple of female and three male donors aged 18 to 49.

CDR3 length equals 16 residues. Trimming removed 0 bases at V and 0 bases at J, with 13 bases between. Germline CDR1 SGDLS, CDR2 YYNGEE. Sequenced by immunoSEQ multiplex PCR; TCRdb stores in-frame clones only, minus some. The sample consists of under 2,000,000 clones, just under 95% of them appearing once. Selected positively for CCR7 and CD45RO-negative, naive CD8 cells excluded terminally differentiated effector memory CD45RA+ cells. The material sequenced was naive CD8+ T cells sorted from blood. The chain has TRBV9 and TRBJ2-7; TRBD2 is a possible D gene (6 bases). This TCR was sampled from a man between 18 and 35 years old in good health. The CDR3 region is CASSVVPGVASYEQYF. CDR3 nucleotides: TGTGCCAGCAGCGTAGTTCCGGGGGTAGCCTCCTACGAGCAGTACTTC. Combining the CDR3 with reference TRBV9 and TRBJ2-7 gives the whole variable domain DSGVTQTPKHLITATGQRVTLRCSPRSGDLSVYWYQQSLDQGLQFLIQYYNGEERAKGNILERFSAQQFPDLHSELNLSSLELGDSALYFCASSVVPGVASYEQYFGPGTRLTVT.